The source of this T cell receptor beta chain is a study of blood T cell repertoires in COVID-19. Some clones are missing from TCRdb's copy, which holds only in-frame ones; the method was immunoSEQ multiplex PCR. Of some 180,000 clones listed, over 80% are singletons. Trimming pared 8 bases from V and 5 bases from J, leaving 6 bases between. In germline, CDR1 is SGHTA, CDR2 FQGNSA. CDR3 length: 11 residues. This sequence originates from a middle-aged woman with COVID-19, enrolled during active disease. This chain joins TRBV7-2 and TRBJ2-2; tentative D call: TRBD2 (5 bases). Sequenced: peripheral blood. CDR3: CASWETGELFF. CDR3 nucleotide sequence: TGTGCCAGCTGGGAGACCGGGGAGCTGTTTTTT.